Listed here are 6 T cell receptor beta chains from one sample, sequenced in a study of blood T cell repertoires in COVID-19. The table came from immunoSEQ multiplex PCR; TCRdb's copy has only in-frame clones and leaves some out. Of over 200,000 clones in the sample, roughly nine tenths were seen once. Sequenced: PBMCs or T cells enriched from blood (not recorded which). The receptors were gathered from a woman between 50 and 59 years old in a cohort exposed to, infected with or recovered from COVID-19 (not recorded which).

The V call is TRBV15, the J call TRBJ2-1; TRBD2 might be the D (5 bases). CDR1 and CDR2 from the germline V gene are LNHNV and YYDKDF (reference sequence). V was clipped by 0 bases and J by 7 bases, with 10 bases between them. The CDR3 length is 14 residues. CDR3: CATSRDLGSNEQFF. The CDR3 region has the DNA TGTGCCACCAGCAGAGATTTGGGGAGTAATGAGCAGTTCTTC.

The chain links TRBV18 to TRBJ2-1; 11 bases are a match to TRBD2. There are 16 residues in the CDR3. Per the germline V gene, CDR1 is KGHSH and CDR2 is LQKENI. Losses at the gene ends were 3 bases for V and 6 bases for J; bases not matched to a gene: 7. The CDR3: CASSPNLAGGVNEQFF. CDR3 DNA: TGTGCCAGCTCACCGAATCTAGCGGGGGGCGTCAATGAGCAGTTCTTC.

This chain connects TRBV6-5 to TRBJ2-3; possibly TRBD1 for D (6 bases). With 5 bases removed from V and 3 bases from J, the gap between germline ends came to 15 bases. The V gene's germline CDR1 is MNHEY and CDR2 SVGAGI. The CDR3 length is 15 residues. The DNA of the CDR3 is TGTGCCAGCAGTCGAGCGTCAGGGGAAACAGATACGCAGTATTTT. This codes for CASSRASGETDTQYF.

The V gene is TRBV2, the J gene TRBJ2-1; tentatively, D is TRBD2 (6 bases). From germline, CDR1 is SNHLY and CDR2 FYNNEI. The CDR3 loop spans 17 amino acids. V was clipped by 3 bases and J by 7 bases, with 22 bases between them. CDR3 DNA sequence: TGTGCCAGCAGTGAGGTGCGGGGACCCAGAGGCCATAATGAGCAGTTCTTC. Amino acids: CASSEVRGPRGHNEQFF.

This rearrangement joins TRBV5-5 to TRBJ2-7, with TRBD1 matching over 10 bases. Germline V gene lookup returns CDR1 SGHKS and CDR2 YYEKEE (reference sequence). Trimming at V came to 2 bases and at J to 7 bases, leaving 12 bases not matched to a gene. The CDR3 sequence is 16 residues long. CDR3 residues: CASSLAPGQGSVEQYF. CDR3 nucleotides: TGTGCCAGCAGCTTAGCCCCGGGACAGGGGTCGGTGGAGCAGTACTTC. The variable domain in full, completed from reference TRBV5-5 and TRBJ2-7, reads DAGVTQSPTHLIKTRGQQVTLRCSPISGHKSVSWYQQVLGQGPQFIFQYYEKEERGRGNFPDRFSARQFPNYSSELNVNALLLGDSALYLCASSLAPGQGSVEQYFGPGTRLTVT.

In its sample, this clone was seen once. The rearrangement joins TRBV27 to TRBJ1-1; no definite D call. Looked up from germline, CDR1 is MNHEY and CDR2 is SMNVEV (reference sequence). Trimming took 9 bases from V and 1 from J, leaving 18 bases between them. This CDR3 spans 15 amino acids. CDR3 amino acids: CASLMMTGKNTEAFF. In DNA form, the CDR3 reads TGTGCCAGTCTAATGATGACTGGAAAGAACACTGAAGCTTTCTTT.